Below, one TCR beta chain is given with its context. Its antigen remains undetermined. No much larger clone is present one base from it, and per-base qualities are unavailable. Patients with ophthalmopathy had moderately to severely active disease, with a Clinical Activity Score of 3 or more, a NOSPECS grade of 4 or more, and a disease duration of less than 3 months. Anyone with other autoimmune diseases, uncontrolled infections, pregnancy or lactation was excluded from the study. Diagnosis relied on clinical symptoms, serum thyroxine, TRAb, thyroid ultrasound and orbital computed tomography. Ficoll-Paque density gradient centrifugation was used to isolate PBMCs from 9.5 to 10 ml of fresh peripheral blood. Total RNA was extracted with Trizol reagent and quality-checked on an Agilent 2100 Bioanalyzer. TCR beta CDR3 regions were amplified from RNA transcripts for repertoire sequencing. The first round was an RT-PCR using HTBI primers with the Qiagen OneStep RT-PCR kit, and this first round was followed by a second-round multiplex PCR, then size selection and purification. Libraries were sequenced on an Illumina HiSeq2000 using paired-end 100 bp reads. In the original analysis: SOAPnuke was used to process the reads, throwing out any read that had adapters, had uncalled bases, had a mean Phred below 15, or lacked an exact constant-primer or identifier match. High-quality paired reads were merged with COPE v1.2.5. Each unique nucleotide sequence was treated as a clonotype, and MiTCR v1.1 was used to align the clonotypes to the IMGT TRB V, D and J references. Only V-J combinations with frequency above 0.0001 were analysed, covering over 98% of repertoires. For each V-J combination, a TCR clonal expansion and chaos score was defined as the ratio of F50 clonal expansion to chaos observed in the TCRdist matrix. Welch's t-statistics and random forest were used to narrow the features down to around 12 V-J combinations, which were then fed into a naive Bayes classifier. Thyroid-blood repertoire similarity was quantified with the Morisita-Horn index. Starting from the raw public reads, TCRdb applied fastp trimming at Q25, assembled clones with MiXCR and retained in-frame beta chains. Identical CDR3 protein sequences are pooled into one entry, listed with their most common genes and DNA. TCRdb assigned the V and J calls; the authors' analysis was not used. This sample holds hundreds of thousands of distinct CDR3 sequences; just over 40% were observed only once. The top ten constitute over 2.5% of the sample.

These data come from a study of Graves' ophthalmopathy and Graves' hyperthyroidism (dated by TCRdb to the late 2010s). Describing the broader study: Peripheral blood samples were taken at the time of initial diagnosis, before any treatment was given. The study used signatures of the TCR beta repertoire to tell Graves' ophthalmopathy apart from Graves' hyperthyroidism and to predict which patients would progress to ophthalmopathy. In total, 135 blood samples were TCR-sequenced: fewer than 50 ophthalmopathy, approximately 80 hyperthyroidism and 17 hyperthyroidism-to-ophthalmopathy patients. To explore V-J signatures distinguishing ophthalmopathy from hyperthyroidism, a discovery set of 100 patients (roughly 45 ophthalmopathy, some 55 stable hyperthyroidism) was enrolled. An independent validation cohort was composed of some 19 hyperthyroidism patients and around 16 patients who later progressed from hyperthyroidism to ophthalmopathy. In five or six hyperthyroidism patients, T-cell repertoires of thyroid tissue and blood were compared. After sampling, hyperthyroidism patients received methimazole starting at 30 mg daily, and ophthalmopathy patients received high-dose intravenous methylprednisolone. The investigation overall reported the following: Ophthalmopathy was separated from stable hyperthyroidism by the 13-signature model with just under 90% sensitivity and roughly 82% specificity in cross-validation and with 80%/75% in the test set. In validation, the model predicted ophthalmopathy progression with about 70% sensitivity and 72.22% specificity; roughly 11 predicted patients were CT-confirmed with GO in a median of approximately 6.5 months. No statistical method was used to predetermine the sample size, and group allocation was not hidden from the investigators. Most expanded thyroid clonotypes with frequency above 0.001 were also detected in blood, suggesting blood repertoires may reflect the thyroid immune response.

The sequencing sample was made of peripheral blood. The sequence was obtained from an adult man with Graves' ophthalmopathy.

The CDR3 reads as follows: CASSLAGQNEKLFF. The bases read TGTGCCAGCAGCCTAGCGGGACAGAATGAAAAACTGTTTTTT. The rearranged chain carries TRBV13 and TRBJ1-4, and 7 junction bases match TRBD1. V ends up 5 bases short and J 5 bases short, with an unmatched junction base count of 5. The germline V gene encodes CDR1 PRHDT and CDR2 FYEKMQ (reference sequence). From the cysteine through the phenylalanine, the CDR3 covers 14 amino acids. Only the CDR3 portion is preserved as DNA: 42 bases, with reading frame beginning at the first base.